The clone carrying this TCR beta chain was detected ten times or more. The antigen remains undetermined. The data belong to a study of T cells in Graves' hyperthyroidism and ophthalmopathy. Study-level points and caveats: A model built on 13 V-J features separated ophthalmopathy from stable hyperthyroidism.

It was considered stable Graves' hyperthyroidism when ophthalmopathy did not progress within 18 months. Thyroid ultrasound, orbital computed tomography, clinical symptoms, and serum thyroxine and TRAb underpinned diagnoses. V was shortened by 5 bases and J by 1 base, with 11 bases between the two germline ends. Germline CDR1 reads GTSNPN; CDR2 reads SVGIG (reference sequence). This CDR3 has 13 amino acids. Researchers took RNA transcripts and amplified the TCR beta CDR3 regions from them. HTBI primers were used for first-round RT-PCR of the TCR CDR3. MiXCR, applied by TCRdb to the multiplex PCR reads, yields one record per CDR3 protein. The sample includes approximately 420,000 distinct CDR3 sequences, approximately 15% of them seen just once.

The chain combines TRBV30 with TRBJ1-1; D is ambiguous. This receptor was taken from a woman between 18 and 29 years old with Graves' hyperthyroidism. Source material: blood. CDR3 protein: CAWQKEGNTEAFF. CDR3 coding DNA: TGTGCCTGGCAGAAGGAGGGGAACACTGAAGCTTTCTTT.